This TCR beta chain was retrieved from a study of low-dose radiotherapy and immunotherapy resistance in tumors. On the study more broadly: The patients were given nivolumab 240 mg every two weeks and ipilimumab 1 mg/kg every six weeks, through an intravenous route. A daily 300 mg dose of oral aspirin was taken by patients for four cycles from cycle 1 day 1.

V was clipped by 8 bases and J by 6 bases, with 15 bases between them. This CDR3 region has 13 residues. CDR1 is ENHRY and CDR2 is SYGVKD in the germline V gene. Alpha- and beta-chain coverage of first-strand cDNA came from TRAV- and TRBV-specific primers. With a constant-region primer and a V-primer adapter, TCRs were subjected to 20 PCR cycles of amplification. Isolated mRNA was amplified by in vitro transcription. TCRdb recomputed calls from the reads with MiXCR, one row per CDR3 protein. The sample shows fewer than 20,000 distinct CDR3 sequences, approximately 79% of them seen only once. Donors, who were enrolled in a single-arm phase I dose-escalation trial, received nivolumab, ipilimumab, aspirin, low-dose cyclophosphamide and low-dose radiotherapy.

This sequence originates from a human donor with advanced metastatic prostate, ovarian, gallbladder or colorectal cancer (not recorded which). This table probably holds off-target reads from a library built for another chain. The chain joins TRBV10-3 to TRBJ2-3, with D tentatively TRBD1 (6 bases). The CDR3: CAISAGAPDTQYF. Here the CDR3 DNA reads TGTGCCATCTCGGCAGGGGCCCCCGATACGCAGTATTTT.